Shown below are 10 T cell receptor beta chains from a single sample sequenced in a study of T cell repertoires in breast cancer (dated by TCRdb to the mid-2010s). To analyze paired alpha-beta TCRs of CD8+ T cells, the study used an expanded emulsion RT-PCR method with primers covering all TCR V genes. Preparation of the library involved emulsion pairing. Sequencing instrument: Illumina MiSeq. Unpaired genes were suppressed in a second nested PCR with blocking oligos, after which Illumina adaptors and barcodes were added in a third nested PCR. TCRdb ran its own pipeline on the public reads, namely fastp trimming at Q25 and MiXCR clone calling, and kept in-frame beta chains. Duplicate CDR3 protein sequences are folded into a single record with the most common DNA and genes. The sample yields some 37,000 distinct CDR3 sequences; around 45% were counted once. Less than 70% of the sample comes from the top ten.

Sequencing used CD8+ T cells. Receptors originate from a pool of human donors with breast cancer or a healthy control (not recorded which).

Comment on this clonotype: Germline and junction disagree at one end, which may indicate a read error. The chain joins TRBV5-1 to TRBJ1-1; D remains unclear. CDR3 length: 14 amino acids. In germline, CDR1 is SGHRS, CDR2 YFSETQ. CDR3 loop: CASRIETSNTESFF. In DNA form, the CDR3 reads TGCGCCAGCAGGATTGAGACATCTAACACTGAATCTTTCTTT.

The chain carries TRBV14 and TRBJ1-6; 7 bases map to TRBD1. The CDR3 totals 15 residues. V lost 3 bases, J lost 6 bases, and 5 bases stayed unmatched. Germline V gives CDR1 SGHDN, CDR2 FVKESK. CDR3 bases: TGTGCCAGCAGCCACATCCGGGACAGTAATTCACCCCTCCACTTT. Translation gives CASSHIRDSNSPLHF.

This clonotype was observed a handful of times. The V and J genes are TRBV19 and TRBJ1-1; 8 nucleotides line up with TRBD1. The CDR3 consists of 17 residues. Germline CDR1 is LNHDA and CDR2 is SQIVND (reference sequence). Trimming took 0 bases from V and 3 from J; bases not matched to a gene: 9. The DNA of the CDR3 is TGTGCCAGTAGTATAGACTTAAGGACAGGGAAGGACACTGAAGCTTTCTTT. Translated, it gives CASSIDLRTGKDTEAFF.

The chain has TRBV15 and TRBJ1-2; D not certain. The CDR3 has 14 amino acids. From germline, CDR1 is LNHNV and CDR2 YYDKDF (reference sequence). The ends were cut back, 6 bases at V and 5 bases at J, with 16 bases in the middle. The chain's CDR3 is CATRQSGDIYGYTF. The DNA for the CDR3 is TGTGCCACCAGGCAGTCAGGTGACATTTATGGCTACACCTTC.

The count of this clonotype is one. The chain couples TRBV6-6 to TRBJ1-2; 7 nucleotides line up with TRBD1. The V gene end was trimmed by 11 bases and the J gene end by 7 bases; junction bases not matched to a gene: 16. CDR1 MNHNY and CDR2 SVGAGI come from the germline V gene (reference sequence). The CDR3 covers 14 residues. CDR3 in DNA: TGTGCCTGCATAAAGGAGGGGGCGAGTGGTGGCTACACCTTC. Encoded protein: CACIKEGASGGYTF.

Concerning this clonotype itself: Possible read error: a much larger clone is one base away. The V and J genes are TRBV15 and TRBJ2-3; D might be TRBD2 (5 bases). Germline values: CDR1 LNHNV, CDR2 YYDKDF (reference sequence). This CDR3 is 16 amino acids long. This CDR3 reads CAISSRKRSSTDTQYF. The CDR3 coding sequence is TGTGCCATCAGCTCCCGGAAGCGGAGTAGCACAGATACGCAGTATTTT.

As to this clonotype: A much larger clone sits a single nucleotide away, making a read error possible. The chain employs TRBV7-6 and TRBJ2-7; D unresolved. The CDR3 spans 11 residues. V was trimmed by 1 base and J by 9 bases, leaving 7 bases between them. Germline CDR1 reads SGHVS; CDR2 reads FNYEAQ. The CDR3 nucleotides read TGTGCCAGCAGCTTAGGGACCAGGCAGTACTTC. Its protein is CASSLGTRQYF.

This clonotype was observed at least ten times. The chain employs TRBV6-2 or TRBV6-3 and TRBJ2-7; 7 bases are a match to TRBD1. Per germline, CDR1 MNHEY and CDR2 SVGEGT. The CDR3 has 14 amino acids. The V gene end was trimmed by 4 bases and the J gene end by 1 base; junction bases not matched to a gene: 4. The CDR3 bases are TGTGCCAGCAGTTCCGGGACAGCATCCTACGAGCAGTACTTC. This gives the protein CASSSGTASYEQYF.

This clonotype appeared a few times. This sequence joins TRBV6-1 and TRBJ2-7, with D tentatively TRBD1 (5 bases). The V end was cut by 4 bases, the J end by 6 bases, with 13 bases between. Germline CDR1 is MNHNS and CDR2 is SASEGT. The CDR3 has 13 amino acids. In DNA, the CDR3 is TGTGCCAGCAGTGGTCTCCTACAGGCCGAGCAGTACTTC. Residues: CASSGLLQAEQYF.

The chain is built from TRBV20-1 and TRBJ1-1; 8 nucleotides align to TRBD1. CDR1 and CDR2 (germline): DFQATT, SNEGSKA (reference sequence). CDR3 length equals 14 residues. V lost 5 bases, J lost 5 bases, and 10 bases stayed unmatched. CDR3 region: CSAGGDRWGTEAFF. CDR3 sequence (DNA): TGCAGTGCTGGTGGGGACAGGTGGGGGACTGAAGCTTTCTTT.